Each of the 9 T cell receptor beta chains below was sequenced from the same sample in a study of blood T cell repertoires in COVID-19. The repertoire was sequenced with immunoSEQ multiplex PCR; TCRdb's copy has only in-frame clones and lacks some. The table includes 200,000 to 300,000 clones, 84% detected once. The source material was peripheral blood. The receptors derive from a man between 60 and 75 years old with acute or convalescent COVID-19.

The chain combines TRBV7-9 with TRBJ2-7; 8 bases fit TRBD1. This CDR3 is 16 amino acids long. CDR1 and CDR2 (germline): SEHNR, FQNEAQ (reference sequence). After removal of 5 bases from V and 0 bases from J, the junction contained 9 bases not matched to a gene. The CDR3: CASSEPGQDYSYEQYF. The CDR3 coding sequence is TGTGCCAGCAGCGAGCCGGGACAGGACTACTCCTACGAGCAGTACTTC.

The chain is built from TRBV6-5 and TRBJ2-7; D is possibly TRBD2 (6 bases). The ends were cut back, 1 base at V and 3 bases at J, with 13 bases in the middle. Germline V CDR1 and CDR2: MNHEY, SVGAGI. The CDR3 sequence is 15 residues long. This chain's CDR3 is CASSYWVADFYEQYF. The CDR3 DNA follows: TGTGCCAGCAGTTACTGGGTAGCGGACTTCTACGAGCAGTACTTC.

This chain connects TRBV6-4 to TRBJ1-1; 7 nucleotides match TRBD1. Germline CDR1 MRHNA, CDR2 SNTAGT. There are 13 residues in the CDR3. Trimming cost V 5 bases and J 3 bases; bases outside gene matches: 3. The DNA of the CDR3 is TGTGCCAGCAGTCGTACAGGGGACACTGAAGCTTTCTTT. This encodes CASSRTGDTEAFF.

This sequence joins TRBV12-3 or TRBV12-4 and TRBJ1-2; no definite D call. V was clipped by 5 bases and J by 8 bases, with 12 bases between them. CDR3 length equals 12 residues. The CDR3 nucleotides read TGTGCCAGCAGTCAAGTGGTTGGCGGCTACACCTTC. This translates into CASSQVVGGYTF.

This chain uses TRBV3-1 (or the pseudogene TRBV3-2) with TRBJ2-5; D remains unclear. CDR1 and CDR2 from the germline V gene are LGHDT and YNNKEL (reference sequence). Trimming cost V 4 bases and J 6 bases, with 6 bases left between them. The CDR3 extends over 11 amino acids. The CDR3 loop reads CASSLQKTQYF. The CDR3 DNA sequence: TGTGCCAGCAGCCTACAAAAGACCCAGTACTTC.

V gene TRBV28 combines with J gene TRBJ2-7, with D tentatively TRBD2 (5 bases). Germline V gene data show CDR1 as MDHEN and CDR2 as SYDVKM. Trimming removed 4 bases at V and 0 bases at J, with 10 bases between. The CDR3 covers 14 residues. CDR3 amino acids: CASSSTGISYEQYF. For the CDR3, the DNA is TGTGCCAGCAGTTCCACCGGGATCTCCTACGAGCAGTACTTC.

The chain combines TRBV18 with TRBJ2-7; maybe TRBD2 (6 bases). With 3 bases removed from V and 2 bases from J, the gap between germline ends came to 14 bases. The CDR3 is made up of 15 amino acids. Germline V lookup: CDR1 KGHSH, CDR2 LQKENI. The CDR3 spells CASSPFREYTYEQYF. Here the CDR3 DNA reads TGTGCCAGCTCACCGTTCCGGGAGTACACCTACGAGCAGTACTTC. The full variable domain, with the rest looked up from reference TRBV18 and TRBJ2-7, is NAGVMQNPRHLVRRRGQEARLRCSPMKGHSHVYWYRQLPEEGLKFMVYLQKENIIDESGMPKERFSAEFPKEGPSILRIQQVVRGDSAAYFCASSPFREYTYEQYFGPGTRLTVT.

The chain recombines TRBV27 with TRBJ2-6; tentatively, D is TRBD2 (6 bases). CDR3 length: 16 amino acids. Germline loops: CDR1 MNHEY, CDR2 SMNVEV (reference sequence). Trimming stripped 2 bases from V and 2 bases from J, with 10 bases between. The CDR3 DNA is TGTGCCAGCAGTTTACGTTGGGGGGCTGGGGCCAACGTCCTGACTTTC. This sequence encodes CASSLRWGAGANVLTF.

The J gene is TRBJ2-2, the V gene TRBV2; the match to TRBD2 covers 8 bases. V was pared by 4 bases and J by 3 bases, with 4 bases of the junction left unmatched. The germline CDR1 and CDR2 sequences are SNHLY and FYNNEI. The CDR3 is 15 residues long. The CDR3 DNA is TGTGCCAGCAGTGGCGGGGGGCCGTACACCGGGGAGCTGTTTTTT. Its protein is CASSGGGPYTGELFF.